Below, 13 T cell receptor beta chains from the same sample are listed, as sequenced in a study of CD8 T cells in ankylosing spondylitis (dated by TCRdb to 2016 to 2017). Library preparation was by 5' RACE. The run used an Illumina HiSeq 2500. TCRdb handled the public reads itself, with Q25 trimming in fastp and clone calling in MiXCR, and kept productive beta chains. One record per CDR3 amino acid sequence lists the most common genes and DNA. Across this sample there are about 160,000 distinct CDR3 sequences, with around 20% seen only once. The ten largest make up approximately 7.8% of the sample. The sample consisted of blood, either unsorted or a sorted T cell fraction (not recorded which). All receptors come from a male donor with ankylosing spondylitis or in good health (not recorded which).

Ten or more counts support this clonotype. This rearrangement joins TRBV28 to TRBJ2-1; 9 positions agree with TRBD2. Germline V lookup: CDR1 MDHEN, CDR2 SYDVKM. The CDR3 length is 15 residues. The ends lost 1 base at V and 12 bases at J; junction bases unmatched: 10. The CDR3 nucleotides read TGTGCCAGCAGTTTATTGGCGGGAGGGCCTGGTAGGCAGTTCTTC. Amino acid sequence: CASSLLAGGPGRQFF.

This clonotype was seen at least ten times. V and J are TRBV27 and TRBJ1-4; D is possibly TRBD1 (5 bases). The CDR3 extends over 13 amino acids. V lost 5 bases, J lost 7 bases, and 11 bases lay in between. Germline values: CDR1 MNHEY, CDR2 SMNVEV (reference sequence). CDR3 nucleotides: TGTGCCAGCAGTGGTTACGGGACTGAAAAACTGTTTTTT. Protein: CASSGYGTEKLFF.

This clonotype occurred a few times. The chain is built from TRBV6-1 and TRBJ1-1, with 7 bases aligning to TRBD1. The junction had 7 bases not matched to a gene; V was cut back by 6 bases and J by 6 bases. There are 13 residues in the CDR3. Germline values: CDR1 MNHNS, CDR2 SASEGT. The CDR3 here is CASRPGTVAEAFF. As DNA, the CDR3 is TGTGCCAGCAGACCTGGGACAGTGGCTGAAGCTTTCTTT.

This clonotype was detected a few times. The chain has TRBV20-1 and TRBJ1-1, with 10 bases aligning to TRBD1. Per germline, CDR1 DFQATT and CDR2 SNEGSKA (reference sequence). There are 15 residues in the CDR3. V was clipped by 1 base and J by 5 bases; unmatched bases: 7. In DNA form, the CDR3 reads TGCAGTGCTAGAGGAGAGGGGGGACAGGGGACTGAAGCTTTCTTT. Encoded protein: CSARGEGGQGTEAFF.

The chain combines TRBV12-3 or TRBV12-4 with TRBJ2-3, with 11 bases lining up with TRBD2. V was pared by 6 bases and J by 3 bases, with 8 bases of the junction left unmatched. The CDR3 extends over 16 amino acids. In DNA form, the CDR3 reads TGTGCCAGCAGCCTCGTTAGCGGGAGGGCAACAGATACGCAGTATTTT. It translates to CASSLVSGRATDTQYF.

This clonotype has only a few counts. V and J are TRBV3-1 and TRBJ1-1, with 8 bases fitting TRBD1. The V segment lost 4 bases and the J segment 11 bases; nucleotides outside the gene matches: 12. The CDR3 extends over 14 amino acids. Per germline, CDR1 LGHDT and CDR2 YNNKEL (reference sequence). The CDR3 sequence: CASSPTPGGRAAFF. The CDR3 coding sequence is TGTGCCAGCAGCCCGACCCCAGGGGGCCGAGCGGCTTTCTTT.

The chain employs TRBV20-1 and TRBJ2-6, with TRBD1 as a possible D gene (6 bases). Germline CDR1 reads DFQATT; CDR2 reads SNEGSKA (reference sequence). The CDR3 loop spans 16 amino acids. Deletions cut 2 bases from V and 0 bases from J, with 11 bases between. CDR3 loop: CSARTGHLSGANVLTF. Written as DNA, the CDR3 is TGCAGTGCTAGAACGGGACACCTCTCTGGGGCCAACGTCCTGACTTTC.

In its sample, this clonotype was seen many times. This chain joins TRBV15 and TRBJ1-4, with D tentatively TRBD1 (5 bases). The CDR3 extends over 14 amino acids. The V gene lost 0 bases and the J gene lost 8 bases, with 10 bases spanning the gap. Germline assignment: CDR1 LNHNV and CDR2 YYDKDF (reference sequence). Here the CDR3 reads CATSREGRDEKLFF. CDR3 DNA sequence: TGTGCCACCAGCAGAGAGGGTCGGGACGAAAAACTGTTTTTT. Based on the CDR3 plus reference TRBV15 and TRBJ1-4, the full variable domain is DAMVIQNPRYQVTQFGKPVTLSCSQTLNHNVMYWYQQKSSQAPKLLFHYYDKDFNNEADTPDNFQSRRPNTSFCFLDIRSPGLGDTAMYLCATSREGRDEKLFFGSGTQLSVL.

This clonotype has a handful of counts. The V gene is TRBV29-1, the J gene TRBJ1-1; D is possibly TRBD1 (6 bases). The length of the CDR3 is 13 residues. The V end was cut by 4 bases, the J end by 4 bases, with 13 bases between. In germline, CDR1 is SQVTM, CDR2 ANQGSEA. This CDR3 is CSVVSGVGTEAFF. In nucleotides, the CDR3 is TGCAGCGTTGTTTCAGGGGTCGGCACTGAAGCTTTCTTT.

J is TRBJ2-2 and V is TRBV5-1; no firm D call. Germline V CDR1 and CDR2: SGHRS, YFSETQ. The V gene lost 5 bases and the J gene lost 0 bases, with 8 bases spanning the gap. The CDR3 is 14 amino acids. CDR3 bases: TGCGCCAGCAGAGGCAGTCCGAACACCGGGGAGCTGTTTTTT. As protein: CASRGSPNTGELFF. The whole variable domain, filled in from reference TRBV5-1 and TRBJ2-2, reads KAGVTQTPRYLIKTRGQQVTLSCSPISGHRSVSWYQQTPGQGLQFLFEYFSETQRNKGNFPGRFSGRQFSNSRSEMNVSTLELGDSALYLCASRGSPNTGELFFGEGSRLTVL.

This clonotype was detected a few times. This chain joins TRBV6-1 and TRBJ2-3, with D hard to call. Germline CDR1 is MNHNS and CDR2 is SASEGT. The germline V and J ends were trimmed by 5 bases and 0 bases, with 12 bases remaining between them. This CDR3 spans 15 amino acids. The CDR3 region is CASSPLQRSTDTQYF. CDR3 nucleotides: TGTGCCAGCAGTCCTCTACAAAGAAGCACAGATACGCAGTATTTT.

This CDR3 is CASSQDEGGLAVQETQYF. CDR3 coding DNA: TGCGCCAGCAGCCAAGATGAGGGAGGACTAGCGGTTCAAGAGACCCAGTACTTC. The chain combines TRBV4-1 with TRBJ2-5; 10 bases match TRBD2. Per germline, CDR1 MGHRA and CDR2 YSYEKL. Unmatched junction bases numbered 9, after V lost 0 bases and J lost 2 bases. The CDR3 consists of 18 residues.

The chain joins TRBV28 to TRBJ1-4; D perhaps matches TRBD1 (6 bases). CDR3 size: 14 residues. V was clipped by 10 bases and J by 5 bases, with 17 bases between them. Germline V gives CDR1 MDHEN, CDR2 SYDVKM. The CDR3 loop is CATKGGGRNEKLFF. CDR3 DNA: TGTGCCACCAAAGGGGGGGGACGAAATGAAAAACTGTTTTTT. Supplemented by reference TRBV28 and TRBJ1-4, the full variable domain reads DVKVTQSSRYLVKRTGEKVFLECVQDMDHENMFWYRQDPGLGLRLIYFSYDVKMKEKGDIPEGYSVSREKKERFSLILESASTNQTSMYLCATKGGGRNEKLFFGSGTQLSVL.